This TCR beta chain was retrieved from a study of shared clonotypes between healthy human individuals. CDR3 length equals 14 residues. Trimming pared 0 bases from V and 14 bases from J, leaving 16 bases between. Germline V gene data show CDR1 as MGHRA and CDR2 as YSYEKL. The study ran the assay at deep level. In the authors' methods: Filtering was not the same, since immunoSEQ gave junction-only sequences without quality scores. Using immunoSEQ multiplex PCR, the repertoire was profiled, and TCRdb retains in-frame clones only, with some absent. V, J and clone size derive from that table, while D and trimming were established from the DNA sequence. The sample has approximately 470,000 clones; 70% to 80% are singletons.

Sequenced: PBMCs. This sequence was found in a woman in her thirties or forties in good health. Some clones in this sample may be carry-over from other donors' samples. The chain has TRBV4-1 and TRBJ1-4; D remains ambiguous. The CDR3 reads CASSQDPSVVRLFF. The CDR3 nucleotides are TGCGCCAGCAGCCAAGATCCGTCAGTAGTAAGGCTGTTTTTT.